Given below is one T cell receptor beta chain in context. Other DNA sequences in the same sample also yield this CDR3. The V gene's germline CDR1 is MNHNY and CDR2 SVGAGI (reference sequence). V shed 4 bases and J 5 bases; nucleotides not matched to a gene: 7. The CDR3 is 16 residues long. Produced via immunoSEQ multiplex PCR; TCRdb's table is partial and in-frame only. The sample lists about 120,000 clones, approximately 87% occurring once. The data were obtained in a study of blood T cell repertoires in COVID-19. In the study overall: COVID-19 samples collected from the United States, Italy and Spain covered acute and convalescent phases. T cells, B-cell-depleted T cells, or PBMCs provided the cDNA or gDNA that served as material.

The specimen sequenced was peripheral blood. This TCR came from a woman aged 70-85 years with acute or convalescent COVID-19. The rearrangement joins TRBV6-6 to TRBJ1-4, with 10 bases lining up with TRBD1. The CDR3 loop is CASSSRRDRGNEKLFF. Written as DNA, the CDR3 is TGTGCCAGCAGTTCGCGCCGGGACAGGGGCAATGAAAAACTGTTTTTT.